This T cell receptor (beta chain) is drawn from a study of control samples from healthy donors and cancer patients (dated by TCRdb to 2020 to 2022). From the cysteine up to the phenylalanine, the CDR3 has a length of 13 residues. The read is trimmed to its CDR3 DNA, 39 bases read in frame from base 1. V is pruned by 7 bases and J by 4 bases, leaving 4 bases of the junction without a gene match. From the germline V gene (reference sequence), CDR1 is LNHDA and CDR2 is SQIVND. To prepare the library, the immunoSEQ multiplex PCR assay was applied. The table comes from immuneACCESS by way of TCRdb, which keeps in-frame sequences with V and J called. Part of the clones is missing from these tables; in studies checked, under half for an unresolved V gene and the rest for unknown reasons. The sample profile shows about 130,000 clones; 92% of them were found once. The biggest ten clones account for around 2.1% of the sample.

Remarks on this clone: Its target antigen remains unknown. Per-base quality was not reported, and no clone a single base away is much larger than it.

The chain couples TRBV19 to TRBJ2-3; 8 bases in between match TRBD2. The source of this sequence is a woman aged 50 to 60 in good health. Sample: blood. In nucleotide form, the sequence is TGTGCCAGTATCCCAGCGGGAGCAGATACGCAGTATTTT. This codes for CASIPAGADTQYF.